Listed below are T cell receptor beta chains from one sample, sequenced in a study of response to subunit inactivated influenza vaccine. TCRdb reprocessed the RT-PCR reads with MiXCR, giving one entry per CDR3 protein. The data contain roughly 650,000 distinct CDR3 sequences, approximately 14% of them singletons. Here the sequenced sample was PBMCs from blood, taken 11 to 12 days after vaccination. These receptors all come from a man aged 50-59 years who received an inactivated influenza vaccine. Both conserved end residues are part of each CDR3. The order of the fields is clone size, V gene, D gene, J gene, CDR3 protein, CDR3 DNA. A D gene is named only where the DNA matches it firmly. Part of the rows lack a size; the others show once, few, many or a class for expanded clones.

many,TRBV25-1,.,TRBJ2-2,CASRGTGSAGELFF,TGTGCCAGCAGGGGAACAGGGTCGGCCGGGGAGCTGTTTTTT
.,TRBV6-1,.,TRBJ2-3,CASSPNPLPSRARTQYF,TGTGCCAGCAGCCCCAACCCCTTACCAAGTCGGGCCCGTACGCAGTATTTT
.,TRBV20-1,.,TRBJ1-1,CSARKDTEAFF,TGCAGTGCTAGAAAGGACACTGAAGCTTTCTTT
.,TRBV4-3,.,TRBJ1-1,CASSQQPPWGMNTEAFF,TGCGCCAGCAGCCAACAACCCCCGTGGGGGATGAACACTGAAGCTTTCTTT
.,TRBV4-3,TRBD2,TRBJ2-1,CASSQEPLGGAGNEQFF,TGCGCCAGCAGCCAAGAACCCCTCGGGGGGGCCGGGAATGAGCAGTTCTTC
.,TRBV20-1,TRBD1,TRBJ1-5,CSARGGTAADQPQHF,TGCAGTGCTAGGGGTGGGACAGCCGCAGATCAGCCCCAGCATTTT
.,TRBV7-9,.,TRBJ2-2,CASSRGVGELFF,TGTGCCAGCAGCCGAGGGGTCGGGGAGCTGTTTTTT
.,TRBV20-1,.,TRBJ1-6,CSARGASYNSPLHF,TGCAGTGCTAGGGGTGCCTCCTATAATTCACCCCTCCACTTT
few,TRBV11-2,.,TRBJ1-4,CASSSTGVDSLKEEKLFF,TGTGCCAGCAGCTCTACCGGGGTTGACAGCCTAAAGGAGGAAAAACTGTTTTTT
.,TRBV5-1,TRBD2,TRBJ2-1,CASSQTSGYYNEQFF,TGCGCCAGCAGCCAGACTAGCGGGTACTACAATGAGCAGTTCTTC
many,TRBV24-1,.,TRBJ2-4,CATSDGAKNIQYF,TGTGCCACCAGTGATGGGGCGAAAAACATTCAGTACTTC
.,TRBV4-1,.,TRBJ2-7,CASSQPGTLGEQYF,TGCGCCAGCAGCCAACCCGGGACTTTAGGGGAGCAGTACTTC
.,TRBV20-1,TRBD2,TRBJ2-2,CSARISGSVGELFF,TGCAGTGCTCGAATTAGCGGGAGTGTCGGGGAGCTGTTTTTT
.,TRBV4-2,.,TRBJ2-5,CASSQVARGWETQYF,TGTGCCAGCAGCCAAGTGGCCAGGGGTTGGGAGACCCAGTACTTC
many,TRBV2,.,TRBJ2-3,CASSTGLTDTQYF,TGTGCCAGCAGTACTGGGCTCACAGATACGCAGTATTTT
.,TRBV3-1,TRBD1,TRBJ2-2,CASSQAGTVYTGELFF,TGTGCCAGCAGCCAAGCCGGGACAGTTTACACCGGGGAGCTGTTTTTT
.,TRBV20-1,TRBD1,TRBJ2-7,CSARRGTGLYEQYF,TGCAGTGCTAGGCGGGGGACAGGGCTCTACGAGCAGTACTTC
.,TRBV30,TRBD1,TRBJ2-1,CAWSVGTGAHEQFF,TGTGCCTGGAGTGTGGGGACAGGGGCCCATGAGCAGTTCTTC
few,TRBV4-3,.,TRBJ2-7,CASSQDYGGDEQYF,TGCGCCAGCAGCCAAGATTATGGCGGCGACGAGCAGTACTTC
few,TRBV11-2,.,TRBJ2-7,CASSLGTEFFYEQYF,TGTGCCAGCAGCTTAGGGACAGAATTTTTTTACGAGCAGTACTTC
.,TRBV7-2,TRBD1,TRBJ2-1,CASSLEGTVNNEQFF,TGTGCCAGCAGCTTAGAGGGGACAGTCAACAATGAGCAGTTCTTC
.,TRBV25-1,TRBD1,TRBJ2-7,CASSGPGGYEQYF,TGTGCCAGCAGTGGCCCAGGGGGTTACGAGCAGTACTTC
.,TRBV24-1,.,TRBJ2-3,CATSLFADTQYF,TGTGCCACCAGTCTGTTCGCAGATACGCAGTATTTT
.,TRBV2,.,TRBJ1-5,CASSERSPPQPQHF,TGTGCCAGCAGTGAAAGGTCCCCCCCACAGCCCCAGCATTTT
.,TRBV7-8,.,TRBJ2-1,CASSLGGSSDEQFF,TGTGCCAGCAGCTTAGGAGGGAGCTCGGATGAGCAGTTCTTC
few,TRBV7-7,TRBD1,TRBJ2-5,CASSRDREQTQYF,TGTGCCAGCAGCCGGGACAGGGAACAGACCCAGTACTTC
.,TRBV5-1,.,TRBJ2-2,CASRTAITGELFF,TGCGCCAGCCGGACGGCGATAACCGGGGAGCTGTTTTTT
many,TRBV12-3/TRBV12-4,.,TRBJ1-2,CASSRGRGEHGYTF,TGTGCCAGCAGTCGTGGCAGGGGAGAGCATGGCTACACCTTC
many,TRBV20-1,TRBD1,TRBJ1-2,CSAGQGDYGYTF,TGCAGTGCTGGACAGGGGGACTATGGCTACACCTTC
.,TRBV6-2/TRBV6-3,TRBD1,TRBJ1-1,CASRSAGGNTEAFF,TGTGCCAGCAGATCGGCAGGGGGCAACACTGAAGCTTTCTTT
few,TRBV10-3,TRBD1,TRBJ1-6,CAIGWDSNSPLHF,TGTGCCATCGGGTGGGACAGTAATTCACCCCTCCACTTT
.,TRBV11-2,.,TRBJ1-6,CASSLVGGLGNSPLHF,TGTGCCAGCAGCTTAGTTGGGGGGCTAGGGAATTCACCCCTCCACTTT
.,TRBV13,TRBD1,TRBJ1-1,CASSLGTGASEAFF,TGTGCCAGCAGCTTAGGTACAGGGGCGTCCGAAGCTTTCTTT
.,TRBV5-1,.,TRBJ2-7,CASSLVSGGVGEQYF,TGCGCCAGCAGCTTGGTCTCAGGAGGGGTAGGCGAGCAGTACTTC
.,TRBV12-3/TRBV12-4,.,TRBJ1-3,CASTTTGFGNTIYF,TGTGCCAGCACCACCACAGGGTTTGGAAACACCATATATTTT
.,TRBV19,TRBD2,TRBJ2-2,CASSIRPYFGTRASNTGELFF,TGTGCCAGTAGTATACGGCCGTACTTCGGGACTAGGGCTTCGAACACCGGGGAGCTGTTTTTT
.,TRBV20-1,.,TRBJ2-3,CSAWADTQYF,TGCAGTGCGTGGGCCGATACGCAGTATTTT
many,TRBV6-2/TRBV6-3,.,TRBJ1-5,CASSRWTPGRSNQPQHF,TGTGCCAGCAGTCGGTGGACCCCGGGACGCAGCAATCAGCCCCAGCATTTT
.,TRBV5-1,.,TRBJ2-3,CASSSQGSSTDTQYF,TGCGCCAGCAGCTCGCAAGGCTCTAGCACAGATACGCAGTATTTT
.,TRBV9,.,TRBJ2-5,CASSVEPASETQYF,TGTGCCAGCAGCGTAGAACCAGCGTCAGAGACCCAGTACTTC
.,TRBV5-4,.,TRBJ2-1,CASSLDGYSYNEQFF,TGTGCCAGCAGCTTAGATGGGTACTCCTACAATGAGCAGTTCTTC
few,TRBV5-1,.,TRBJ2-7,CASSLAGRGGLYEQYF,TGCGCCAGCAGCTTGGCCGGCAGGGGGGGTTTGTACGAGCAGTACTTC
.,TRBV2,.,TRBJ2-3,CASTLDSRTDTQYF,TGTGCCAGCACTCTGGACAGTCGCACAGATACGCAGTATTTT
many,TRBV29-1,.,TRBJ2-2,CSGGDSFTGELFF,TGCAGCGGGGGGGACAGCTTCACCGGGGAGCTGTTTTTT
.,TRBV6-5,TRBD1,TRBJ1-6,CASSRTGDKWPLHF,TGTGCCAGCAGTCGGACAGGGGATAAGTGGCCCCTCCACTTT
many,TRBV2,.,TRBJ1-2,CASGGRGYGYTF,TGTGCCAGCGGGGGCAGGGGATATGGCTACACCTTC
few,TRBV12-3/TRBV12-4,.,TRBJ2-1,CASSPRLGEQFF,TGTGCCAGCAGTCCTCGGCTGGGTGAGCAGTTCTTC
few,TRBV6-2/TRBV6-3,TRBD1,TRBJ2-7,CASSKTGTGGYEQYF,TGTGCCAGCAGCAAGACCGGGACAGGGGGCTACGAGCAGTACTTC
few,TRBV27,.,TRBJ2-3,CASSSTFGTGESGTSEADTQYF,TGTGCCAGCAGTTCCACATTCGGGACAGGGGAATCCGGGACTAGCGAAGCAGATACGCAGTATTTT
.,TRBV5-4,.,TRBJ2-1,CASSSGREVNEQFF,TGTGCCAGCAGCTCAGGACGCGAGGTCAATGAGCAGTTCTTC
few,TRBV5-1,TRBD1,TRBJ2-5,CASSGTGGAWETQYF,TGCGCCAGCAGCGGTACAGGGGGCGCGTGGGAGACCCAGTACTTC